This TCR beta chain was sequenced for a study of CXCR3-negative and CXCR3-positive naive CD8 T cells. The study, taken as a whole, reports: CXCR3-expressing naive cells carried TRB CDR3s more hydrophobic than those of CXCR3-negative naive cells. With CXCR3 expression partially decreased after cryopreservation, most assays relied on fresh PBMCs. Whereas memory cells differed, naive CXCR3-negative and CXCR3-positive cells shared similar TRBV-TRBJ usage.

Looked up from germline, CDR1 is LNHDA and CDR2 is SQIVND (reference sequence). This CDR3 region has 16 residues. The TRB libraries of cDNA were built by UMI-labeled 5' RACE. From its re-call of the 5' RACE reads, TCRdb lists each CDR3 protein once, without DNA. Recorded here are about 120,000 distinct CDR3 sequences; the top ten clones represent around 0.35%. Details on this clonotype: Its specificity is not known.

Naive CD8+ T cells were CD45RO-CCR7+CD27+CD95-. The origin of this receptor is a human donor in good health. Some clones in this sample may be carry-over from other donors' samples. The J gene is TRBJ2-1, the V gene TRBV19; the D gene TCRdb calls, TRBD2, cannot be checked with no DNA. Sequenced input: naive CXCR3+ CD8+ T cells from blood. The subset is: CD45RO-CCR7+CD27+CD95- naive CD8+ T cells expressing CXCR3 (TNR3+). The CDR3 loop reads CASNGGTTNKYNEQFF.